Presented here are 22 T cell receptor beta chains from one specimen sequenced in a study of blood T cell repertoires in COVID-19. Sequenced by immunoSEQ multiplex PCR; TCRdb stores in-frame clones only, minus some. The sample carries about 53,000 clones, about nine tenths recorded once. Sequencing input: peripheral blood. These receptors all stem from a man of 80 years or more with acute or convalescent COVID-19.

The genes are TRBV7-2 and TRBJ1-2; D remains ambiguous. CDR1 and CDR2 (germline): SGHTA, FQGNSA. There are 13 residues in the CDR3. The V end was cut by 1 base, the J end by 5 bases, with 8 bases between. CDR3 region: CASSLERRYGYTF. The DNA for the CDR3 is TGTGCCAGCAGCTTAGAACGCAGATATGGCTACACCTTC.

The chain joins TRBV5-4 to TRBJ2-1; 8 nucleotides line up with TRBD2. The J segment lost 5 bases and the V segment lost 0 bases, leaving 7 bases of the junction unmatched. This CDR3 comprises 16 residues. Germline-derived CDR1 and CDR2 are SGHNT and YYREEE (reference sequence). The CDR3 DNA sequence: TGTGCCAGCAGCTTGGCAGCGGGGGCCCCCCACAATGAGCAGTTCTTC. It specifies CASSLAAGAPHNEQFF. The full variable domain, in which reference TRBV5-4 and TRBJ2-1 provide the parts outside the CDR3, is ETGVTQSPTHLIKTRGQQVTLRCSSQSGHNTVSWYQQALGQGPQFIFQYYREEENGRGNFPPRFSGLQFPNYSSELNVNALELDDSALYLCASSLAAGAPHNEQFFGPGTRLTVL.

This clone has a single count. The chain combines TRBV2 with TRBJ1-4; 7 nucleotides match TRBD1. Germline loops: CDR1 SNHLY, CDR2 FYNNEI. This CDR3 has 16 amino acids. With V trimmed by 6 bases and J by 8 bases, 15 bases remained unmatched. CDR3 nucleotides: TGTGCCAGCAGCCACGCCCCGCGACAGGGAAACGAAAAACTGTTTTTT. Its protein is CASSHAPRQGNEKLFF.

The V call is TRBV5-1, the J call TRBJ2-2, with 10 bases that match TRBD1. This CDR3 spans 16 amino acids. V dropped 1 base and J dropped 4; count of bases not matched to a gene: 4. Germline assignment: CDR1 SGHRS and CDR2 YFSETQ. CDR3 sequence reads: CASSLSGTGATGELFF. In DNA, the CDR3 is TGCGCCAGCAGCTTGTCCGGGACAGGGGCCACCGGGGAGCTGTTTTTT.

This sequence joins TRBV10-3 and TRBJ2-1; tentatively, D is TRBD2 (5 bases). The CDR3 spans 13 residues. Germline V gene lookup returns CDR1 ENHRY and CDR2 SYGVKD. Trimming removed 2 bases from V and 4 bases from J, with 6 bases in between. In DNA form, the CDR3 reads TGTGCCATCAGTGAGGACTATTACAATGAGCAGTTCTTC. Translating it yields CAISEDYYNEQFF.

The chain employs TRBV7-9 and TRBJ1-4; unclear D gene. V gave up 4 bases and J gave up 0 bases, with 9 bases separating them. Germline values: CDR1 SEHNR, CDR2 FQNEAQ (reference sequence). The CDR3 extends over 15 amino acids. DNA of the CDR3: TGTGCCAGCAGCTCCTTCAGATCAACTAATGAAAAACTGTTTTTT. This encodes CASSSFRSTNEKLFF. The full variable domain, in which reference TRBV7-9 and TRBJ1-4 provide the parts outside the CDR3, is DTGVSQNPRHKITKRGQNVTFRCDPISEHNRLYWYRQTLGQGPEFLTYFQNEAQLEKSRLLSDRFSAERPKGSFSTLEIQRTEQGDSAMYLCASSSFRSTNEKLFFGSGTQLSVL.

V usage is TRBV19 and J usage is TRBJ1-5; the D gene is possibly TRBD1 (5 bases). There are 13 residues in the CDR3. V gave up 3 bases and J gave up 7 bases, with 10 bases separating them. Germline loops: CDR1 LNHDA, CDR2 SQIVND (reference sequence). The CDR3 nucleotides are TGTGCCAGTAGTATCGGGGGGGACCAGCCCCAGCATTTT. It translates to CASSIGGDQPQHF.

This chain uses TRBV24-1 with TRBJ2-1, with D perhaps matching TRBD1 (6 bases). V was pared by 7 bases and J by 8 bases, with 23 bases between. The CDR3 runs 16 residues. Germline CDR1 reads KGHDR; CDR2 reads SFDVKD. The CDR3 nucleotides are TGTGCCACCAGCCCACACAGGGAGCCAGGGATCGATGAGCAGTTCTTC. This gives the protein CATSPHREPGIDEQFF.

V usage is TRBV18 and J usage is TRBJ2-3; D is possibly TRBD2 (5 bases). Deletions cut 2 bases from V and 1 base from J, with 7 bases between. This CDR3 region has 14 residues. Germline V gives CDR1 KGHSH, CDR2 LQKENI. The CDR3 loop reads CASSPRRGTDTQYF. CDR3 nucleotides: TGTGCCAGCTCACCAAGGCGGGGCACAGATACGCAGTATTTT.

This sequence joins TRBV15 and TRBJ2-3, with D possibly TRBD2 on 5 matching bases. The CDR3 extends over 14 amino acids. V was pared by 6 bases and J by 6 bases, with 16 bases between. Germline V CDR1 and CDR2: LNHNV, YYDKDF (reference sequence). The CDR3 region has the DNA TGTGCCACCAGTAAAGCACGGGGTCGGGATACGCAGTATTTT. Residues: CATSKARGRDTQYF.

The chain recombines TRBV10-3 with TRBJ2-7; D gene ambiguous. Germline CDR1 and CDR2: ENHRY and SYGVKD. This CDR3 is 12 amino acids long. The germline V and J ends were trimmed by 4 bases and 5 bases, with 9 bases remaining between them. CDR3 sequence: CAISGVSHEQYF. Written as DNA, the CDR3 is TGTGCCATCAGTGGAGTCTCGCACGAGCAGTACTTC.

V is TRBV6-5 and J is TRBJ1-2, with 10 bases lining up with TRBD1. The CDR3 contains 15 residues. Germline V gene data show CDR1 as MNHEY and CDR2 as SVGAGI. Trimming removed 2 bases from V and 8 bases from J; junction bases left unmatched: 8. The CDR3 nucleotides read TGTGCCAGCAGTTACCCTGACAGGGGGCAAAGAGGCTACACCTTC. This encodes CASSYPDRGQRGYTF.

The chain couples TRBV18 to TRBJ1-4, with a tentative D call TRBD1 (6 bases). The ends were cut back, 3 bases at V and 5 bases at J, with 13 bases in the middle. Germline-derived CDR1 and CDR2 are KGHSH and LQKENI. The CDR3 has 15 residues. CDR3 in amino acids: CASSPSRTENEKLFF. As DNA, the CDR3 is TGTGCCAGCTCACCTTCTAGGACAGAGAATGAAAAACTGTTTTTT.

J is TRBJ2-1 and V is TRBV18; possibly TRBD2 for D (5 bases). There are 15 residues in the CDR3. Germline V lookup: CDR1 KGHSH, CDR2 LQKENI. V dropped 2 bases and J dropped 10 bases, with 18 bases sitting between them. CDR3 DNA sequence: TGTGCCAGCTCACCAGGTCTGGGAGAGCTGGCCGAGCAGTTCTTC. It codes for CASSPGLGELAEQFF.

The genes are TRBV5-1 and TRBJ2-2; D may be TRBD1 (6 bases). CDR1 and CDR2 (germline): SGHRS, YFSETQ. Deletions cut 2 bases from V and 3 bases from J, with 14 bases between. The length of the CDR3 is 16 residues. CDR3 coding DNA: TGCGCCAGCAGCTTTAAAGGGGGAGCGGACACCGGGGAGCTGTTTTTT. Translation: CASSFKGGADTGELFF.

This chain links TRBV10-3 with TRBJ2-7, with 7 bases lining up with TRBD1. Germline V gene sequence: CDR1 ENHRY, CDR2 SYGVKD. Trimming removed 5 bases from V and 3 bases from J; junction bases left unmatched: 10. This CDR3 comprises 15 residues. CDR3 coding DNA: TGTGCCATCAGTAGAGACAGGGCCCCTAACTACGAGCAGTACTTC. As protein: CAISRDRAPNYEQYF.

The rearrangement links TRBV18 to TRBJ2-5; 10 positions agree with TRBD2. V dropped 8 bases and J dropped 4; count of bases not matched to a gene: 13. The CDR3 runs to 16 residues. Germline V CDR1 and CDR2: KGHSH, LQKENI. CDR3 in amino acids: CASTPRLAGGSETQYF. DNA for the CDR3: TGTGCCAGCACCCCCCGGTTAGCGGGGGGATCAGAGACCCAGTACTTC.

J is TRBJ1-2 and V is TRBV9; D is uncertain. Germline assignment: CDR1 SGDLS and CDR2 YYNGEE. This CDR3 has 12 residues. Trimming cost V 4 bases and J 4 bases, with 8 bases left between them. The CDR3, as DNA: TGTGCCAGCAGCACGACGGGCTATGGCTACACCTTC. Its protein product is CASSTTGYGYTF.

With regard to this clone: Within the sample, other DNA sequences also encode this same CDR3. V usage is TRBV18 and J usage is TRBJ2-1, with 11 bases aligning to TRBD2. This CDR3 has 14 amino acids. Per the germline V gene, CDR1 is KGHSH and CDR2 is LQKENI. The J segment lost 7 bases and the V segment lost 3 bases, leaving 2 bases of the junction unmatched. The CDR3 DNA reads TGTGCCAGCTCACCCGGGACTAGCGGAAATGAGCAGTTCTTC. Protein product: CASSPGTSGNEQFF.

The chain couples TRBV25-1 to TRBJ1-6; weak D call: TRBD1 (5 bases). The CDR3 is made up of 15 amino acids. V lost 1 base and J 6 bases, leaving 10 bases between the germline ends. From germline, CDR1 is MGHDK and CDR2 SYGVNS. CDR3 sequence: CASSESGRINSPLHF. The CDR3 nucleotides are TGTGCCAGCAGTGAATCAGGGAGGATTAATTCACCCCTCCACTTT.

The chain links TRBV6-1 to TRBJ2-5; TRBD1 might be the D (6 bases). The ends were cut back, 2 bases at V and 5 bases at J, with 15 bases in the middle. Germline V gene data show CDR1 as MNHNS and CDR2 as SASEGT. The CDR3 contains 15 residues. DNA of the CDR3: TGTGCCAGCAGTGAACAACCAGGGGACCTGGAGACCCAGTACTTC. Encoded protein: CASSEQPGDLETQYF.

The table lists this clone with a count of one. V gene TRBV27 combines with J gene TRBJ1-1; maybe TRBD1 (5 bases). Trimming removed 6 bases from V and 0 bases from J, with 11 bases in between. The CDR3 has 14 amino acids. Per the germline V gene, CDR1 is MNHEY and CDR2 is SMNVEV (reference sequence). The CDR3 DNA follows: TGTGCCAGCAGCCCGACAGTTCTGAACACTGAAGCTTTCTTT. Translated: CASSPTVLNTEAFF.